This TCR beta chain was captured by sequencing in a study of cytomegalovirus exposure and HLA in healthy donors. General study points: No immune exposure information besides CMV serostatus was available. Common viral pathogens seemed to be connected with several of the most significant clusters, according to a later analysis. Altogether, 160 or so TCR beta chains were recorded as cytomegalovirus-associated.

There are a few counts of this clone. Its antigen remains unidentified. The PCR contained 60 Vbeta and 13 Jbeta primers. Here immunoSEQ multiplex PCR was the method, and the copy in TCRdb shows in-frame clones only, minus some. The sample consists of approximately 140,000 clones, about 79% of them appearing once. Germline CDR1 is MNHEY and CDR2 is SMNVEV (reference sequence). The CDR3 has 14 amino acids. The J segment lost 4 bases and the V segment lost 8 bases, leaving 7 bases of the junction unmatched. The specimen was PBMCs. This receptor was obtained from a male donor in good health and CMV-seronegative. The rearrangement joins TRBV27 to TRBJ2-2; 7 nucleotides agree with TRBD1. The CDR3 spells CASGTTGLTGELFF. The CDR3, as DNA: TGTGCCAGCGGGACGACAGGGCTCACCGGGGAGCTGTTTTTT.